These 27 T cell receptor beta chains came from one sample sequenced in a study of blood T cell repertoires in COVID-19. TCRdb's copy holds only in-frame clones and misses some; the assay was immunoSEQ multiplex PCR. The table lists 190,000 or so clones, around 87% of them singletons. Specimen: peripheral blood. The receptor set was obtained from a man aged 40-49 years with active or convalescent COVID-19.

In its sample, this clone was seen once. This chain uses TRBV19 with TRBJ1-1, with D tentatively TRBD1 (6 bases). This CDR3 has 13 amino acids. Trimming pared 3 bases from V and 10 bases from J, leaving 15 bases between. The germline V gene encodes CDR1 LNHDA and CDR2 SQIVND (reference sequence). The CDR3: CASSILSGGRAFF. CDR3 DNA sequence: TGTGCCAGTAGTATCTTATCGGGGGGGCGAGCTTTCTTT.

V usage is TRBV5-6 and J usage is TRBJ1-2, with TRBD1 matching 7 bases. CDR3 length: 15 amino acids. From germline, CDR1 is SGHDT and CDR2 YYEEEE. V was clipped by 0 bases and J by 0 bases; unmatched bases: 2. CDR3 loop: CASSLAGTANYGYTF. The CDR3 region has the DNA TGTGCCAGCAGCTTGGCCGGGACAGCTAACTATGGCTACACCTTC.

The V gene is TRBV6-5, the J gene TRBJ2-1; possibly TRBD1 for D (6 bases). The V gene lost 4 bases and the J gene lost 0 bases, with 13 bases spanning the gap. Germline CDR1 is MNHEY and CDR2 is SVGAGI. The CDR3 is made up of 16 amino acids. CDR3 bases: TGTGCCAGCAGTTCCACTCAAGGGGGCTCCTACAATGAGCAGTTCTTC. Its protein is CASSSTQGGSYNEQFF.

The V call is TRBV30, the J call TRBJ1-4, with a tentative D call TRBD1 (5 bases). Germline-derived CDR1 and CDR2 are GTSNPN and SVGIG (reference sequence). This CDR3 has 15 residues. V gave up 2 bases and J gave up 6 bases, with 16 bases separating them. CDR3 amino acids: CAWSLGRALDEKLFF. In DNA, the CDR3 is TGTGCCTGGAGTCTGGGGCGAGCCTTGGATGAAAAACTGTTTTTT. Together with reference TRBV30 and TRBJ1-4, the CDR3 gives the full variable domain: SQTIHQWPATLVQPVGSPLSLECTVEGTSNPNLYWYRQAAGRGLQLLFYSVGIGQISSEVPQNLSASRPQDRQFILSSKKLLLSDSGFYLCAWSLGRALDEKLFFGSGTQLSVL.

CDR3 sequence: CAISEDRTATSNQPQHF. CDR3 sequence (DNA): TGTGCCATCAGTGAAGACCGGACAGCCACTAGCAATCAGCCCCAGCATTTT. The V and J genes are TRBV10-3 and TRBJ1-5; D perhaps matches TRBD1 (6 bases). Trimming took off 3 bases at V and 0 bases at J, with 15 bases between the two ends. In germline, CDR1 is ENHRY, CDR2 SYGVKD. This CDR3 region has 17 residues.

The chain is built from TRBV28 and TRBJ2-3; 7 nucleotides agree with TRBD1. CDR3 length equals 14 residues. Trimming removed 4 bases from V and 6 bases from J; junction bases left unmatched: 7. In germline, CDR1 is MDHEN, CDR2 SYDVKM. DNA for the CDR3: TGTGCCAGCAGTTGGACAGGCCGAGAGGATACGCAGTATTTT. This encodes CASSWTGREDTQYF.

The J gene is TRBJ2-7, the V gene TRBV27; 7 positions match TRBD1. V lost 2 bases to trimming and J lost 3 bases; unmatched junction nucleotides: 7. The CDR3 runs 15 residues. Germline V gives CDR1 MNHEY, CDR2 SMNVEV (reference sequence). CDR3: CASSLERGRSYEQYF. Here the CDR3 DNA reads TGTGCCAGCAGTTTAGAGAGGGGGCGCAGCTACGAGCAGTACTTC.

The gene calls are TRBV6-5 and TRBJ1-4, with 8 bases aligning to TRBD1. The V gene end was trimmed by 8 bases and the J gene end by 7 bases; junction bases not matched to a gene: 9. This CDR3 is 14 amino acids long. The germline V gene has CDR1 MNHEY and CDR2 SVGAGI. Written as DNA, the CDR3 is TGTGCCAGCCTCTCAGGGGGCGCATTTGAAAAACTGTTTTTT. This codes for CASLSGGAFEKLFF.

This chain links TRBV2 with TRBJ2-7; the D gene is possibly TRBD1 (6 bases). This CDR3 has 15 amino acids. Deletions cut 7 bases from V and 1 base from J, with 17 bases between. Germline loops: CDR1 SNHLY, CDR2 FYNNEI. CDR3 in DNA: TGTGCCAGCAAACCTTCCGGGACACTTTCCTACGAGCAGTACTTC. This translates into CASKPSGTLSYEQYF.

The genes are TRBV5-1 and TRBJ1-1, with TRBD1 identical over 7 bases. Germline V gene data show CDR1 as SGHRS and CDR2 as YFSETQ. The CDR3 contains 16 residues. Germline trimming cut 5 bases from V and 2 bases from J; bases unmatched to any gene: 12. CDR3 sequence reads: CASRETGVAGNTEAFF. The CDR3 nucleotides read TGCGCCAGCAGGGAAACAGGGGTCGCTGGAAACACTGAAGCTTTCTTT. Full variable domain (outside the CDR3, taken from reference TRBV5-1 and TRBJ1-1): KAGVTQTPRYLIKTRGQQVTLSCSPISGHRSVSWYQQTPGQGLQFLFEYFSETQRNKGNFPGRFSGRQFSNSRSEMNVSTLELGDSALYLCASRETGVAGNTEAFFGQGTRLTVV.

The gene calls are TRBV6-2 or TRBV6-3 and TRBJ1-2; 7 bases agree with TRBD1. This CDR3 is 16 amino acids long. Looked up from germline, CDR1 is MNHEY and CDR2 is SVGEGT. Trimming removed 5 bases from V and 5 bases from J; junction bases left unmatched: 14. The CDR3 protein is CASSRDGTAISYGYTF. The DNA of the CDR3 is TGTGCCAGCAGTAGGGACGGGACAGCAATTTCTTATGGCTACACCTTC.

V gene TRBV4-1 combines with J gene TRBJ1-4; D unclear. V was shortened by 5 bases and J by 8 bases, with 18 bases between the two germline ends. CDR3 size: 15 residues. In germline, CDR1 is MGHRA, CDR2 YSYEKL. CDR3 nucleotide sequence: TGCGCCAGCAGCTACGGACGGGAAGGTCCCGAAAAACTGTTTTTT. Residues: CASSYGREGPEKLFF.

CDR3 nucleotide sequence: TGTGCCAGCAGCGGGACAGGGGGCCCCAATGGCTACACCTTC. Protein product: CASSGTGGPNGYTF. The chain recombines TRBV7-9 with TRBJ1-2, with 12 bases lining up with TRBD1. V lost 5 bases to trimming and J lost 6 bases; unmatched junction nucleotides: 4. The CDR3 has 14 amino acids. The germline V gene encodes CDR1 SEHNR and CDR2 FQNEAQ (reference sequence).

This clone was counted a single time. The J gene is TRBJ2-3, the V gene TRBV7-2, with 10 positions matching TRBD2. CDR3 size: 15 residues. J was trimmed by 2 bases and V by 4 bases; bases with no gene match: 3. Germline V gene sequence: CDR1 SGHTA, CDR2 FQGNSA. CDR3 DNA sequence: TGTGCCAGCAGCTCGACTAGCGGGTACACAGATACGCAGTATTTT. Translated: CASSSTSGYTDTQYF.

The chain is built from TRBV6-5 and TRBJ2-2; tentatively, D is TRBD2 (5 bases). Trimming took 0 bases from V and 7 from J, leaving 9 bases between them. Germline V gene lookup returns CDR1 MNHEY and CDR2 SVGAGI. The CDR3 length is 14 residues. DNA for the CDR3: TGTGCCAGCAGTTACTCGCTTCGGGGCGGGGAGCTGTTTTTT. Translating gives CASSYSLRGGELFF.

This CDR3 is CASSQDQFTGNTIYF. In DNA form, the CDR3 reads TGTGCCAGCAGCCAAGATCAGTTCACTGGAAACACCATATATTTT. The rearrangement uses TRBV4-2 and TRBJ1-3; D is undetermined. V lost 0 bases and J 2 bases, leaving 8 bases between the germline ends. CDR1 and CDR2 from the germline V gene are LGHNA and YNFKEQ. The CDR3 totals 15 residues.

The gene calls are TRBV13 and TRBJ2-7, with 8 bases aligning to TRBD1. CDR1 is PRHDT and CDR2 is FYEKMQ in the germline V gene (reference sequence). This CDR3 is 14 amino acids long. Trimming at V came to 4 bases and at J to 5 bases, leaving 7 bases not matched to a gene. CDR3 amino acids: CASSSWTGQHEQYF. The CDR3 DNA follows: TGTGCCAGCAGCTCCTGGACAGGGCAGCACGAGCAGTACTTC.

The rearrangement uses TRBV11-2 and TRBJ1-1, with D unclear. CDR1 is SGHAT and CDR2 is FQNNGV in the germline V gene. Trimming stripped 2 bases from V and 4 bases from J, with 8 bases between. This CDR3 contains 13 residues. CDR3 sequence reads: CASSLRSLTEAFF. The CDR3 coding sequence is TGTGCCAGCAGCTTACGGTCCCTCACTGAAGCTTTCTTT.

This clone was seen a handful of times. This chain's CDR3 is CASSQGSGGYNEQFF. Written as DNA, the CDR3 is TGCGCCAGCAGCCAAGGTAGCGGGGGATACAATGAGCAGTTCTTC. The chain carries TRBV4-1 and TRBJ2-1; 9 bases line up with TRBD2. V lost 1 base, J lost 4 bases, and 2 bases stayed unmatched. The CDR3 contains 15 residues. Germline V gene data show CDR1 as MGHRA and CDR2 as YSYEKL.

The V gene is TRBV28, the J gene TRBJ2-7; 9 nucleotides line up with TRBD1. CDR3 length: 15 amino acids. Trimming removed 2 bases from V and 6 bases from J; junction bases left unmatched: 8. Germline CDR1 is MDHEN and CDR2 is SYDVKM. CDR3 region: CASSLTGQGIFEQYF. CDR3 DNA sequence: TGTGCCAGCAGTTTAACGGGACAGGGCATCTTCGAGCAGTACTTC.

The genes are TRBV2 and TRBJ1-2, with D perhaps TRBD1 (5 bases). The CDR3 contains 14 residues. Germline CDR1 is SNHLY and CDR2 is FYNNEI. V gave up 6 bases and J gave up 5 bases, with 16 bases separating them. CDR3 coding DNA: TGTGCCAGCAGGCAGCGTGGGGCGCGGTATGGCTACACCTTC. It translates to CASRQRGARYGYTF. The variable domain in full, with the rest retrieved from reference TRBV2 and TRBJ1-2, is EPEVTQTPSHQVTQMGQEVILRCVPISNHLYFYWYRQILGQKVEFLVSFYNNEISEKSEIFDDQFSVERPDGSNFTLKIRSTKLEDSAMYFCASRQRGARYGYTFGSGTRLTVV.

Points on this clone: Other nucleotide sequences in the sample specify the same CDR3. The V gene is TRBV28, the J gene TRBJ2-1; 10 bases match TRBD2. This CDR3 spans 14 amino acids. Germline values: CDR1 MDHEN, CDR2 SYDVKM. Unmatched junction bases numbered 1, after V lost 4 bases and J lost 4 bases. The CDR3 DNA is TGTGCCAGCAGTTCACTAGCGGGGTACAATGAGCAGTTCTTC. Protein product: CASSSLAGYNEQFF.

The DNA of the CDR3 is TGTGCCAGCAGCTTAGGGTTGGCGGGGGGGCCAGATACGCAGTATTTT. Its protein product is CASSLGLAGGPDTQYF. The V call is TRBV11-3, the J call TRBJ2-3, with 9 positions matching TRBD2. Germline CDR1 reads SGHNT; CDR2 reads YENEEA. The CDR3 loop spans 16 amino acids. Trimming removed 1 base from V and 4 bases from J; junction bases left unmatched: 6.

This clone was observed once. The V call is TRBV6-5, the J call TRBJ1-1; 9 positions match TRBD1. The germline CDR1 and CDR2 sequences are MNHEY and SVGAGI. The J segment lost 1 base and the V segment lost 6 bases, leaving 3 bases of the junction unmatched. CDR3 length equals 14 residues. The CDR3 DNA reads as TGTGCCAGCAGCGAGGGACAGGGGAACACTGAAGCTTTCTTT. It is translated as CASSEGQGNTEAFF.

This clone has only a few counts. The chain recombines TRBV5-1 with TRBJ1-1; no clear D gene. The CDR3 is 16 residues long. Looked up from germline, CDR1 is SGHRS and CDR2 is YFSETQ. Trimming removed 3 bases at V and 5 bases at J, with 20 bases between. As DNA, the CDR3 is TGCGCCAGCAGCTCCAACGACGAGACTGGTCGGACTGAAGCTTTCTTT. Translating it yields CASSSNDETGRTEAFF.

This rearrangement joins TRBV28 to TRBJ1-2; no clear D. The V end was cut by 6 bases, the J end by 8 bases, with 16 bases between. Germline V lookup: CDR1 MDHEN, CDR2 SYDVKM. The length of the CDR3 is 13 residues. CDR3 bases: TGTGCCAGCAGCCGAGGGCGTGGGGAGGGCTACACCTTC. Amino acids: CASSRGRGEGYTF.

This CDR3 is CASSQGSGTSTGRGYTF. DNA for the CDR3: TGCGCCAGCAGCCAAGGCTCGGGGACCTCGACAGGAAGAGGCTACACCTTC. This sequence joins TRBV4-1 and TRBJ1-2, with D maybe TRBD1 (6 bases). This CDR3 comprises 17 residues. V lost 1 base to trimming and J lost 8 bases, with 23 bases between them. Germline CDR1 MGHRA, CDR2 YSYEKL.